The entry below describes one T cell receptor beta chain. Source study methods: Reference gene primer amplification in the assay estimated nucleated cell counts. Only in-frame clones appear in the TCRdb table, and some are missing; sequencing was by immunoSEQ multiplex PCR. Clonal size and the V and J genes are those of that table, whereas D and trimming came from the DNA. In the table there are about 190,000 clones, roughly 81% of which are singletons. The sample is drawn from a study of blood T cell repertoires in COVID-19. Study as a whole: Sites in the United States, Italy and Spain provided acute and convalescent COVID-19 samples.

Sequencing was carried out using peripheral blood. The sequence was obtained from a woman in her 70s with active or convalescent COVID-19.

DNA of the CDR3: TGTGCCAGCTTTGGGACTAGCGGGGCTCGAGAGACCCAGTACTTC. Its protein product is CASFGTSGARETQYF. This chain uses TRBV3-1 (or the pseudogene TRBV3-2) with TRBJ2-5; 13 bases agree with TRBD2. With 8 bases clipped from V and 4 bases from J, the junction kept 7 bases outside the gene matches. The CDR3 has 15 amino acids. CDR1 LGHDT and CDR2 YNNKEL come from the germline V gene (reference sequence).